This TCR beta chain was sequenced in a study of T cell repertoires in cytomegalovirus infection. Study background: Selection of CMV epitopes for the study included recently identified HLA-C-restricted and well-studied HLA-B-restricted ones.

Turning to this clonotype: Its target is unknown.

TCRdb ran MiXCR on the reads and lists one entry per CDR3 protein. The sample has about 350,000 distinct CDR3 sequences, around a third seen once; the top ten hold 13%. Trimming pared 9 bases from V and 7 bases from J, leaving 18 bases between. Per the germline V gene, CDR1 is MDHEN and CDR2 is SYDVKM. CDR3 length: 13 amino acids. Sequenced material: cultured PBMCs, taken from culture after CMV antigen stimulation. The chain uses TRBV28 and TRBJ1-1, with D possibly TRBD1 on 5 matching bases. The sequence was collected from a human donor in good health (CMV status not recorded). Some clones in this sample may be carry-over from other donors' samples. This chain's CDR3 is CASRSWGLGEAFF. The CDR3 region has the DNA TGTGCCAGTAGGAGTTGGGGGTTAGGTGAAGCTTTCTTT.